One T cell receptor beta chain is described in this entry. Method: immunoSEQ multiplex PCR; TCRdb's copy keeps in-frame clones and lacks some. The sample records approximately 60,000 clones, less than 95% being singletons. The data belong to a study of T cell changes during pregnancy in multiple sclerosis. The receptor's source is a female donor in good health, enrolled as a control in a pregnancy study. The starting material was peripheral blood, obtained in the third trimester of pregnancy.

CDR3 loop: CASSEGGNSGNTIYF. In DNA form, the CDR3 reads TGCGCCAGCAGTGAAGGGGGAAATTCTGGAAACACCATATATTTT. This rearrangement joins TRBV10-1 to TRBJ1-3; possible D gene TRBD1, 6 bases. Germline values: CDR1 WNHNN, CDR2 SYGVQD (reference sequence). V gave up 3 bases and J gave up 1 base, with 10 bases separating them. This CDR3 has 15 amino acids.